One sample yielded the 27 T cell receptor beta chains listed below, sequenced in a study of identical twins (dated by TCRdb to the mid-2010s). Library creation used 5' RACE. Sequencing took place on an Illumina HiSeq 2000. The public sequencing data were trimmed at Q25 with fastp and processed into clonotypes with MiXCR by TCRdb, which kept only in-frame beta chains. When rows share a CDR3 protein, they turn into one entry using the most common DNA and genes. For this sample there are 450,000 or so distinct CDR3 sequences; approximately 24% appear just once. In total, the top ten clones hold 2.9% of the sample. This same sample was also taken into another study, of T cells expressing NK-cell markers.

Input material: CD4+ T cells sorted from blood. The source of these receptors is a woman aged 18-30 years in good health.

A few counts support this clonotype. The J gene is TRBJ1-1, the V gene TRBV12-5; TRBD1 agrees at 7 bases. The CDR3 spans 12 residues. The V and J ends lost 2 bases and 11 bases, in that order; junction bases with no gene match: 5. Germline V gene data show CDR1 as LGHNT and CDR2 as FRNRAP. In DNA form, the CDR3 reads TGTGCTAGTGGTTTGACCCGGGACAGCGCTTTCTTT. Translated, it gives CASGLTRDSAFF.

The CDR3 region is CASSYTGGAEKLFF. Written as DNA, the CDR3 is TGTGCCAGCAGCTACACAGGGGGGGCCGAAAAACTGTTTTTT. The rearrangement uses TRBV7-9 and TRBJ1-4, with TRBD1 matching 8 bases. Germline loops: CDR1 SEHNR, CDR2 FQNEAQ (reference sequence). With 4 bases clipped from V and 8 bases from J, the junction kept 6 bases outside the gene matches. CDR3 length: 14 residues.

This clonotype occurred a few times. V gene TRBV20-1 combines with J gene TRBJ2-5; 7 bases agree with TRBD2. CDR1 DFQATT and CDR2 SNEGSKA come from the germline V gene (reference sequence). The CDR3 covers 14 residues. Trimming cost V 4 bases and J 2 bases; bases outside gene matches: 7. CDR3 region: CSATRSGLQETQYF. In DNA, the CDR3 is TGCAGTGCTACCCGTAGCGGGCTGCAAGAGACCCAGTACTTC.

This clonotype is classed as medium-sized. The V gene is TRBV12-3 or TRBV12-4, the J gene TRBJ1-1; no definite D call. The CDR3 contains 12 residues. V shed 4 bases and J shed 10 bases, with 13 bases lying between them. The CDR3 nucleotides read TGTGCCAGCAGTTCTACGACGGGTGGAGCTTTCTTT. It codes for CASSSTTGGAFF.

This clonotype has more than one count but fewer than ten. The CDR3 region has the DNA TGTGCCAGCCTCCGGGACAGCTCCTACGAGCAGTACTTC. Its translation: CASLRDSSYEQYF. The rearrangement links TRBV2 to TRBJ2-7; TRBD1 matches at 7 bases. Germline CDR1 SNHLY, CDR2 FYNNEI. CDR3 length equals 13 residues. V was pared by 8 bases and J by 0 bases, with 4 bases of the junction left unmatched.

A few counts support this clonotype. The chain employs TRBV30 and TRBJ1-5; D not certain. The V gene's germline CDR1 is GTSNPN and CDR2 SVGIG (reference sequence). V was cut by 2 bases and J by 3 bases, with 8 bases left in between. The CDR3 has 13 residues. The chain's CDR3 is CAWSPSFNQPQHF. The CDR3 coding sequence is TGTGCCTGGAGTCCGAGTTTCAATCAGCCCCAGCATTTT.

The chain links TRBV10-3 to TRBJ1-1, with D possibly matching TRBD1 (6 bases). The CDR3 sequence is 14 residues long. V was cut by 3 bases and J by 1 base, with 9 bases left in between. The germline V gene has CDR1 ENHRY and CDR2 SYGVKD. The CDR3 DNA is TGTGCCATCAGTGACGACAGGAAGAACACTGAAGCTTTCTTT. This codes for CAISDDRKNTEAFF.

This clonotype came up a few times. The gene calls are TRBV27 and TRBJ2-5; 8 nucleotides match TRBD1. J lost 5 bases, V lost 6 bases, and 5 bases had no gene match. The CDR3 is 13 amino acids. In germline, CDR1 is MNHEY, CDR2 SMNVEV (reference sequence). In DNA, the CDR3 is TGTGCCAGCAGCCAGGGGGCCCGGGAGACCCAGTACTTC. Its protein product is CASSQGARETQYF.

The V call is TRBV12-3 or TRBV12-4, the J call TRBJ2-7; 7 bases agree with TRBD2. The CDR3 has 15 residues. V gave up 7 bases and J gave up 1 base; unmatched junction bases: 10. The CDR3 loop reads CASMQAGSYSYEQYF. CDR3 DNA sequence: TGTGCCAGCATGCAAGCGGGGTCCTATTCCTACGAGCAGTACTTC.

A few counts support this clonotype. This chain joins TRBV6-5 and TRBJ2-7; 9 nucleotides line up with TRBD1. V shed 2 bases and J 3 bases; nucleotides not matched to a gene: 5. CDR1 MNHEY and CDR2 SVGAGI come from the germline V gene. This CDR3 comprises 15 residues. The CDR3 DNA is TGTGCCAGCAGTTACGGCGGGACAGGGCACTACGAGCAGTACTTC. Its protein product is CASSYGGTGHYEQYF.

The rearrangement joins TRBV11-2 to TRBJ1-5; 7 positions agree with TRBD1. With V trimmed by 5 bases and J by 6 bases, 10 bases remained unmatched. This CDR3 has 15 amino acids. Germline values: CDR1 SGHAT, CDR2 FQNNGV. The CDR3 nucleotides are TGTGCCAGCAGCCGCAACGGACAGGAGGGTCAGCCCCAGCATTTT. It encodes CASSRNGQEGQPQHF. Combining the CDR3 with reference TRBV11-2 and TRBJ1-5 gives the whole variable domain EAGVAQSPRYKIIEKRQSVAFWCNPISGHATLYWYQQILGQGPKLLIQFQNNGVVDDSQLPKDRFSAERLKGVDSTLKIQPAKLEDSAVYLCASSRNGQEGQPQHFGDGTRLSIL.

CDR3 nucleotides: TGCGCCAGCAGCGTTAATGAGCAGTTCTTC. It codes for CASSVNEQFF. The V and J genes are TRBV5-1 and TRBJ2-1; no definite D call. The V end was cut by 4 bases, the J end by 7 bases, with 3 bases between. The CDR3 length is 10 residues. Germline lookup yields CDR1 SGHRS and CDR2 YFSETQ.

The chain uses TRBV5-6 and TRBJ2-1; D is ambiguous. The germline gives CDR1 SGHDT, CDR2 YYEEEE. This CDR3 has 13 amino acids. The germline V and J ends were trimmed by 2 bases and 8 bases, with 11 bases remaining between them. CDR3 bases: TGTGCCAGCAGCTTCGGAGCTCGGGATGAGCAGTTCTTC. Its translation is CASSFGARDEQFF.

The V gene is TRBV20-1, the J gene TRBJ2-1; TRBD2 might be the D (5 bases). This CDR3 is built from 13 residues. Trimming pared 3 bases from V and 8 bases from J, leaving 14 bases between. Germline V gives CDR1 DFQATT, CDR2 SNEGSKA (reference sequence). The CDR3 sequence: CSARPSRLYEQFF. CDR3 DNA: TGCAGTGCTAGGCCTAGCAGGTTGTATGAGCAGTTCTTC.

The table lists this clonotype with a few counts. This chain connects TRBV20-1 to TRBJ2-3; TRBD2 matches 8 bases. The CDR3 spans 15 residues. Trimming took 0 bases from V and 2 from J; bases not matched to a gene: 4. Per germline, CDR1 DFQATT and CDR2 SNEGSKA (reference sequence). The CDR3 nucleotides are TGCAGTGCTAGAGATAGCGGGGCTTACACAGATACGCAGTATTTT. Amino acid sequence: CSARDSGAYTDTQYF.

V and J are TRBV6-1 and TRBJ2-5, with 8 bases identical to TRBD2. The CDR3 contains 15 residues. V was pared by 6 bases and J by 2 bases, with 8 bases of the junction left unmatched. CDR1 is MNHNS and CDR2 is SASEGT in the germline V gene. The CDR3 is CASSPPGLGQETQYF. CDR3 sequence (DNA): TGTGCCAGCAGCCCCCCGGGACTAGGGCAAGAGACCCAGTACTTC.

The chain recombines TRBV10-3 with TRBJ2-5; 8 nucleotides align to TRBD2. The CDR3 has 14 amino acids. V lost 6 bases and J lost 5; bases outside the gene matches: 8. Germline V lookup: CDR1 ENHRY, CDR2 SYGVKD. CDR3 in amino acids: CAISSGSLRETQYF. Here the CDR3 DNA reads TGTGCCATCAGCAGCGGGAGCCTTCGGGAGACCCAGTACTTC.

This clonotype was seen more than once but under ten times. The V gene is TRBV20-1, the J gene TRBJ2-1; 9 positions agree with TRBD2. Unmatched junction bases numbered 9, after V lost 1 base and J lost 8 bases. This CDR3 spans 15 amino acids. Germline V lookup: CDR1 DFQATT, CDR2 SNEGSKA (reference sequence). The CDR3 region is CSARGRAGGVDEQFF. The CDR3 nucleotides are TGCAGTGCTAGAGGTCGAGCGGGAGGTGTAGATGAGCAGTTCTTC.

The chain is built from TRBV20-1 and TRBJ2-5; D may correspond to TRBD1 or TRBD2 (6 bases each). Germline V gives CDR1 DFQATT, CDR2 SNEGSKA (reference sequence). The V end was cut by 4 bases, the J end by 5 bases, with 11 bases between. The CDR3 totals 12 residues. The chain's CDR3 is CSATGAGETQYF. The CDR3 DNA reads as TGCAGTGCTACAGGGGCGGGGGAGACCCAGTACTTC.

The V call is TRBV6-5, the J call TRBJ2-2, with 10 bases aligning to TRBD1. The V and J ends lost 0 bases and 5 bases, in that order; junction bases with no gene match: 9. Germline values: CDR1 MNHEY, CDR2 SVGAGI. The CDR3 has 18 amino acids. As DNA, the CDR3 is TGTGCCAGCAGTTACTCGGGGGCGACAGGGGGCCGTACCGGGGAGCTGTTTTTT. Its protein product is CASSYSGATGGRTGELFF.

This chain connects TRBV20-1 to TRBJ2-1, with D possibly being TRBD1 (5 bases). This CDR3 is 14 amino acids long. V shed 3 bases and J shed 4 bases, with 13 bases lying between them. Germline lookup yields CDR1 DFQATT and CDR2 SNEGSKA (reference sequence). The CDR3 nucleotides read TGCAGTGCTAGCCGGCAGGGTTTATACAATGAGCAGTTCTTC. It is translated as CSASRQGLYNEQFF.

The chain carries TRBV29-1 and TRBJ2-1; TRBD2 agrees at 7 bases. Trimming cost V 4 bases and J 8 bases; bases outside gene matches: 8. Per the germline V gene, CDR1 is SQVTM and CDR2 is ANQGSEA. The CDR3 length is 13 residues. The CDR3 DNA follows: TGCAGCGTTGCTGGCGGGAGAGGATATGAGCAGTTCTTC. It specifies CSVAGGRGYEQFF.

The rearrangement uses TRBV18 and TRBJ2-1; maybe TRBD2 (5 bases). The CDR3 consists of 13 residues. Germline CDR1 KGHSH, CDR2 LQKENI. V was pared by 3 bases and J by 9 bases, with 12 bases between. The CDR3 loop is CASSPPSAVEQFF. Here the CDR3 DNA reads TGTGCCAGCTCACCCCCTTCAGCGGTTGAGCAGTTCTTC. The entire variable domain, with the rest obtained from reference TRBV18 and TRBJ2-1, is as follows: NAGVMQNPRHLVRRRGQEARLRCSPMKGHSHVYWYRQLPEEGLKFMVYLQKENIIDESGMPKERFSAEFPKEGPSILRIQQVVRGDSAAYFCASSPPSAVEQFFGPGTRLTVL.

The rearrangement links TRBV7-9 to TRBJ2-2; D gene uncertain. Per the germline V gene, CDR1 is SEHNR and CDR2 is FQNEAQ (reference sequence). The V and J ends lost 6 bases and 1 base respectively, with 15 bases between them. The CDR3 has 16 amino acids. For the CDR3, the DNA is TGTGCCAGCAGAACATCGACATCATGGAACACCGGGGAGCTGTTTTTT. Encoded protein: CASRTSTSWNTGELFF.

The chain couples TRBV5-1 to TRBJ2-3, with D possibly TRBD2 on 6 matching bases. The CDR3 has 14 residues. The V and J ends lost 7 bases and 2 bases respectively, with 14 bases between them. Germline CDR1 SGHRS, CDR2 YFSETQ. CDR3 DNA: TGCGCCAGCCGGCCGGGGGTTAACACAGATACGCAGTATTTT. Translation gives CASRPGVNTDTQYF.

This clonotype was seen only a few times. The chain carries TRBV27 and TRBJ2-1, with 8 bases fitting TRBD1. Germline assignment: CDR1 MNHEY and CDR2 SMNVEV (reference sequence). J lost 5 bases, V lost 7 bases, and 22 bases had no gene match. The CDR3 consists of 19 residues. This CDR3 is CASTPGQGRSFKGNNEQFF. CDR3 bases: TGTGCCAGCACCCCAGGACAGGGAAGGAGTTTTAAGGGGAACAATGAGCAGTTCTTC.

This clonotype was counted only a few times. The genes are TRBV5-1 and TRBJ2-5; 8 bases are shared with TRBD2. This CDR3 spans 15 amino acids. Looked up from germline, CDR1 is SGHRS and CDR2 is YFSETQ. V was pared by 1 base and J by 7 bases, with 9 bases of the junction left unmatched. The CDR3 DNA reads TGCGCCAGCAGCTTGTTTGGTAGCGGGGACGGGACCCAGTACTTC. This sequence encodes CASSLFGSGDGTQYF.